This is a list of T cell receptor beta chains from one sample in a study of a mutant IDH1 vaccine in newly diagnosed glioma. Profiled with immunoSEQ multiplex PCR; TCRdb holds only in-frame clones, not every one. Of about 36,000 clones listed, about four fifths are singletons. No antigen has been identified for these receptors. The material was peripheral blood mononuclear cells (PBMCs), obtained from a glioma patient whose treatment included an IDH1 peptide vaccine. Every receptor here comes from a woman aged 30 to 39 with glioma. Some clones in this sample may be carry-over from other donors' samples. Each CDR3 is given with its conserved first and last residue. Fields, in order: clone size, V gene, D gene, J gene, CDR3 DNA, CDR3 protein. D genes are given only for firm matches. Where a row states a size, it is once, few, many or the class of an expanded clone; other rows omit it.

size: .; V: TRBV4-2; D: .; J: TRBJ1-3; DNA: TGTGCCAGCAGCCAAGAAGGAGTTAGAAGCGGGTCTGGAAACACCATATATTTT; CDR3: CASSQEGVRSGSGNTIYF
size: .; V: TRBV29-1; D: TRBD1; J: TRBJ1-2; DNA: TGCAGCGTTGGGGGGACAGGGACTAACTATGGCTACACCTTC; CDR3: CSVGGTGTNYGYTF
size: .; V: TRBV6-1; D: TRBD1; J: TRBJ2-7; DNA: TGTGCCAGCAGTGGGGGGGACAGGAGGATCTACGAGCAGTACTTC; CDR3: CASSGGDRRIYEQYF
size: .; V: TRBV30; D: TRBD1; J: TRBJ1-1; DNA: TGTGCCTGGTCTCAGGGGGTAATGGACACTGAAGCTTTCTTT; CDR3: CAWSQGVMDTEAFF
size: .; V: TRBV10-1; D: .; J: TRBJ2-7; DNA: TGCGCCAGCAGTGACGGGTACGAGCAGTACTTC; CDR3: CASSDGYEQYF
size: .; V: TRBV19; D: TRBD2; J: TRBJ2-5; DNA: TGTGCCAGTAGTATAGGGGGGGGAGAGACCCAGTACTTC; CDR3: CASSIGGGETQYF
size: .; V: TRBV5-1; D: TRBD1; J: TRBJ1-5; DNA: TGCGCCAGCAGCTTGGAAGGGGGCGGCAATCAGCCCCAGCATTTT; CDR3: CASSLEGGGNQPQHF
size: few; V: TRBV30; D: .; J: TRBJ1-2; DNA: TGTGCCTGGGACGCATTTCGCGTTGACGAGGGGCATGGCTACACCTTC; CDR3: CAWDAFRVDEGHGYTF
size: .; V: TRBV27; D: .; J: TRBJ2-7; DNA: TGTGCCAGCAGTATACCTTGGGCAGGGAGCTTCTACGAGCAGTACTTC; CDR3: CASSIPWAGSFYEQYF
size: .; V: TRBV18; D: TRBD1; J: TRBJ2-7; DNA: TGTGCCAGCTCACCACCGGGACAGCTCTACGAGCAGTACTTC; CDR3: CASSPPGQLYEQYF
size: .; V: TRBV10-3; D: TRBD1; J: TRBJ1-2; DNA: TGTGCCATCAGCTCGCCAGACAGGGAGGTGAAGGGCTACACCTTC; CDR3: CAISSPDREVKGYTF
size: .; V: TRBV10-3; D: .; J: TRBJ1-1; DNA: TGTGCCATCAGTCTCGGGGAGAACACTGAAGCTTTCTTT; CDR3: CAISLGENTEAFF
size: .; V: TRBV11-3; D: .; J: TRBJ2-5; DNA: TGTGCCAGCAGCCTACTGGAGACCCAGTACTTC; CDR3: CASSLLETQYF
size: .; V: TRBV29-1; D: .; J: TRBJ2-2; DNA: TGCAGCGTTTGGCAGGGACGTAACACCGGGGAGCTGTTTTTT; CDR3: CSVWQGRNTGELFF
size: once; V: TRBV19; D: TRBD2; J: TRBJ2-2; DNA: TGTGCATCCCTCGTACCGGGACTAGCGAGGAACACCGGGGAGCTGTTTTTT; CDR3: CASLVPGLARNTGELFF
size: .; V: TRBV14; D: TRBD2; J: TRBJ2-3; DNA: TGTGCCAGCAGCCAAGGCCGGCGGGGGGCTTCCACAGATACGCAGTATTTT; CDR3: CASSQGRRGASTDTQYF
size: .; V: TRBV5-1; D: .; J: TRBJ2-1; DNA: TGCGCCAGCAGCTCCCGGACCGAGAATGAGCAGTTCTTC; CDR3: CASSSRTENEQFF
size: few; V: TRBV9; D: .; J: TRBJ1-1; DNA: TGTGCCAGCAGCGTAGGCAGCAACACTGAAGCTTTCTTT; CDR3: CASSVGSNTEAFF
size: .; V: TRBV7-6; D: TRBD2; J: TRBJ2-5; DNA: TGTGCCAGCAGTTCTCTAGCGGGAGAGGTAGAGACCCAGTACTTC; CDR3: CASSSLAGEVETQYF
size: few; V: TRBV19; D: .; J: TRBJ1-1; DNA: TGTGCCTCCCAAGAAACAGGGCGCCCGAACACTGAAGCTTTCTTT; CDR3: CASQETGRPNTEAFF
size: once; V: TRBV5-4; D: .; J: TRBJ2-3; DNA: TGTGCCAGCAGCTTGATCGGCACAGATACGCAGTATTTT; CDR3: CASSLIGTDTQYF
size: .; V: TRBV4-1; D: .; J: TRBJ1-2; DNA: TGCGCCAGCAGCCTCCAGGAGGGCGAGTATGGCTACACCTTC; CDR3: CASSLQEGEYGYTF
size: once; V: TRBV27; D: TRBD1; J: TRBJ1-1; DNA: TGTGCCAGCAGTTTATCTTTTCCCGGGACAGGGGGGACCACTGAAGCTTTCTTT; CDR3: CASSLSFPGTGGTTEAFF
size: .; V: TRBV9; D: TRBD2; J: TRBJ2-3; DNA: TGTGCCAGCAGCTCTAGCGGGAGGGGGAATACGCAGTATTTT; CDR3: CASSSSGRGNTQYF
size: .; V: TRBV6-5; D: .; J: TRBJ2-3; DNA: TGTGCCAGCAGTTACGCCCCCGAGGGTACAGATACGCAGTATTTT; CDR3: CASSYAPEGTDTQYF
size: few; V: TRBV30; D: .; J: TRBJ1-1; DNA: TGTGCCTGGAGCCTAGGAGCAATGAACACTGAAGCTTTCTTT; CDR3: CAWSLGAMNTEAFF
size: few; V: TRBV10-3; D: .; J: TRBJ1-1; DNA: TGTGCCATCAGTGAGTCGATCGCAGACCCCATGAACACTGAAGCTTTCTTT; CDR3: CAISESIADPMNTEAFF
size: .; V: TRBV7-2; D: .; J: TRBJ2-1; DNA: TGTGCCAGCAGCTTTTTGTTGTCAGTACCTCCCTACAATGAGCAGTTCTTC; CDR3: CASSFLLSVPPYNEQFF
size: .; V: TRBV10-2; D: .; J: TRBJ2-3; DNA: TGCGCCAGCAGTGAGTCTGGGGACATCACAGATACGCAGTATTTT; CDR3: CASSESGDITDTQYF
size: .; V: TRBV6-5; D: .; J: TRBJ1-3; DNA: TGTGCCAGCAGTTACGGACCGGGTGGAAACACCATATATTTT; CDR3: CASSYGPGGNTIYF
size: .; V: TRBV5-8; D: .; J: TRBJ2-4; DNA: TGTGCCAGCAGCTCGGGTGGACCGGGACACCCAATGCGGTACTTC; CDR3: CASSSGGPGHPMRYF
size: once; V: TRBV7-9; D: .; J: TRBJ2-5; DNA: TGTGCCAGCAGCTCGCCCTATGGGTTAGGGGAGACCCAGTACTTC; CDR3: CASSSPYGLGETQYF
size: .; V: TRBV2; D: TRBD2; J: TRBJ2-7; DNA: TGTGCCAGCAGTGAAACGGGAGGGACCTACGAGCAGTACTTC; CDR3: CASSETGGTYEQYF
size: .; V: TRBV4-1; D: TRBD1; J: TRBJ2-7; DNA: TGCGCCAGCAGCCAGAGGGACAGGGGGGGATTCGAGCAGTACTTC; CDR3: CASSQRDRGGFEQYF
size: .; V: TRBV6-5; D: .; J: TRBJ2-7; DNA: TGTGCCAGCAGTTACCCCGACAGCACCTACGAGCAGTACTTC; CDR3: CASSYPDSTYEQYF
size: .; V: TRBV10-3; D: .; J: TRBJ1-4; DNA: TGTGCCTCCCAAGGGAGCAGCGCCCCTAATGAAAAACTGTTTTTT; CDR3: CASQGSSAPNEKLFF
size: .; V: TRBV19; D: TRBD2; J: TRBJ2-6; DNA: TGTGCCAGTACCCCTAGCGGGAGGAGCGGGGCCAACGTCCTGACTTTC; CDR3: CASTPSGRSGANVLTF
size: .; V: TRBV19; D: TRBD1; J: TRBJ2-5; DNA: TGTGCCAGTATGGACAGGGTTCAAGAGACCCAGTACTTC; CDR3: CASMDRVQETQYF
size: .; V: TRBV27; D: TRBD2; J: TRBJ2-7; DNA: TGTGCCAGCAGTCCCTCTAGCGGGCATTACTCCTACGAGCAGTACTTC; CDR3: CASSPSSGHYSYEQYF
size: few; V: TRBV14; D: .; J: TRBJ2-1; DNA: TGTGCCAGCAGCCAAAAGGGTGGGAAAGGGAATGAGCAGTTCTTC; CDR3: CASSQKGGKGNEQFF
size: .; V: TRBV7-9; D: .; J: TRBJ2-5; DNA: TGTGCCAGCAGCTTAGAACCTAAGACCCAGTACTTC; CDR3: CASSLEPKTQYF
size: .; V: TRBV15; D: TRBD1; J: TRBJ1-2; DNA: TGTGCCACCAGCAGACCCTCGACAGGGGTCCTCTATGGCTACACCTTC; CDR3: CATSRPSTGVLYGYTF
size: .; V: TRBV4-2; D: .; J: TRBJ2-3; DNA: TGTGCCAGCAGCCAAGAGACCGGTCGGGGGAATACGCAGTATTTT; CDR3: CASSQETGRGNTQYF
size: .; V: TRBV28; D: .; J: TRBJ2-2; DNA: TGTGCCAGCAGTTTGATTCTGGGGGAGCTGTTTTTT; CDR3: CASSLILGELFF
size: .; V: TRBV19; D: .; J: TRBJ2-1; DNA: TGTGCCAGTACCTTGGGGGGAGATACCTACAATGAGCAGTTCTTC; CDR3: CASTLGGDTYNEQFF
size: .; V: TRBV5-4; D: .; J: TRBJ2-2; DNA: TGTGCCAGCAGCCAAGGGGGAAAAAACACCGGGGAGCTGTTTTTT; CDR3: CASSQGGKNTGELFF
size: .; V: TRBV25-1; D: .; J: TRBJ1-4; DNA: TGTGCCAGCAGTGTAGAGGTTGCAACTAATGAAAAACTGTTTTTT; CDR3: CASSVEVATNEKLFF